The source of this T cell receptor (beta chain) is a study of blood T cell repertoires in COVID-19. The data were produced by immunoSEQ multiplex PCR, yet TCRdb's version contains in-frame clones alone and is incomplete. The repertoire holds over 130,000 clones, with approximately 90% as singletons. CDR3 length equals 15 residues. V shed 5 bases, J shed 1 base, and the junction held 7 bases outside the gene matches. The germline V gene has CDR1 ENHRY and CDR2 SYGVKD. The genes are TRBV10-3 and TRBJ1-1; 7 positions agree with TRBD1. This TCR derives from an elderly woman with acute or convalescent COVID-19. The material sequenced was peripheral blood. CDR3 in amino acids: CAISTTGIGNTEAFF. DNA for the CDR3: TGTGCCATCAGTACGACAGGGATCGGGAACACTGAAGCTTTCTTT.